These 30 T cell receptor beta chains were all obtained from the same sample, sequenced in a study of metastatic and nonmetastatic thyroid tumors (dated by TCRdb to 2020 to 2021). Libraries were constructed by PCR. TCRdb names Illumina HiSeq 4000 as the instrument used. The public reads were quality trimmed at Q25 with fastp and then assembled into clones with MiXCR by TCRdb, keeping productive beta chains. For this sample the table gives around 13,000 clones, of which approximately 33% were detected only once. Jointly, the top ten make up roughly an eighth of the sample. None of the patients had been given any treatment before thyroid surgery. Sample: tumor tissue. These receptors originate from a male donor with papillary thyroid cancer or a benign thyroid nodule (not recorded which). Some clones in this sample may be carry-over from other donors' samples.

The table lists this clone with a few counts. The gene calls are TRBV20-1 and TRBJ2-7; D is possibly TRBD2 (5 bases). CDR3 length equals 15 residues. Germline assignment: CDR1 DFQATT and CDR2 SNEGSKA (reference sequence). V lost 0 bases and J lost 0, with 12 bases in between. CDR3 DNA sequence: TGCAGTGCTAGAGATGTGCGCGGGCCCTCCTACGAGCAGTACTTC. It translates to CSARDVRGPSYEQYF.

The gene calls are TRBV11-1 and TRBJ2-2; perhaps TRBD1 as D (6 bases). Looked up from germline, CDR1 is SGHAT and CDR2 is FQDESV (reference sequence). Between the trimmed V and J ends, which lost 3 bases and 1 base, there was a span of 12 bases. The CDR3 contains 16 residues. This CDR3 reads CASSFSGEGNTGELFF. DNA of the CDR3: TGTGCCAGCAGCTTTTCAGGGGAAGGGAACACCGGGGAGCTGTTTTTT.

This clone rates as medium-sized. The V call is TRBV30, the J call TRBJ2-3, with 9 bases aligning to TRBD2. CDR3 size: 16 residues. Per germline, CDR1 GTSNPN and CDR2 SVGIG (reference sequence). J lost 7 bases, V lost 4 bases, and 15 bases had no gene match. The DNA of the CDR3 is TGTGCCTGGATGCCGTTGGCGGGAGGGCTAGGGAATACGCAGTATTTT. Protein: CAWMPLAGGLGNTQYF.

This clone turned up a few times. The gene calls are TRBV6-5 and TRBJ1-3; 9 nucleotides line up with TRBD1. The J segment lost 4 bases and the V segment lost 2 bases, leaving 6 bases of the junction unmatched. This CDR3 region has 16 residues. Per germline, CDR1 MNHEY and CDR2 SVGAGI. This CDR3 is CASSYTSGQGGNTIYF. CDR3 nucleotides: TGTGCCAGCAGTTACACGTCGGGACAGGGAGGAAACACCATATATTTT.

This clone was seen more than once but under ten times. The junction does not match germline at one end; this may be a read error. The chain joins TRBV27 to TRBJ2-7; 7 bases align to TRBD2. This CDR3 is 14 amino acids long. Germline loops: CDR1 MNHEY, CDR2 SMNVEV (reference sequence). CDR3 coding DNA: TGTGCTAGCAGAGGTAGCGGGTCCTCCTACGAGCAGTACTTC. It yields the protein CASRGSGSSYEQYF.

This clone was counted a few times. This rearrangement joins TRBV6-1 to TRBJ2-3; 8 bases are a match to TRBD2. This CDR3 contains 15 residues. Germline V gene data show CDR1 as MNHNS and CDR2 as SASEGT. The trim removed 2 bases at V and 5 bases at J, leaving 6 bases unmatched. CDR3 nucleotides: TGTGCCAGCAGTGAAACGTGGCTAGCGGGAGATACGCAGTATTTT. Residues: CASSETWLAGDTQYF.

CDR3 loop: CASSNTGTGNTIYF. CDR3 in DNA: TGTGCCAGCTCAAATACAGGGACTGGAAACACCATATATTTT. The rearrangement joins TRBV7-2 to TRBJ1-3; D is perhaps TRBD1 (6 bases). The CDR3 consists of 14 residues. V lost 8 bases and J 2 bases, leaving 13 bases between the germline ends. Germline CDR1 is SGHTA and CDR2 is FQGNSA.

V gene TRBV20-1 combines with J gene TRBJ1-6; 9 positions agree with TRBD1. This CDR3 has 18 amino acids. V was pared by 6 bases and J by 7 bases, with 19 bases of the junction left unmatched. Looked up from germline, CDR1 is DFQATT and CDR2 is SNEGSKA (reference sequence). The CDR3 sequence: CSAPGVQGAIPKNSPLHF. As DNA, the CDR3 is TGCAGTGCCCCGGGGGTACAGGGGGCCATCCCTAAGAATTCACCCCTCCACTTT.

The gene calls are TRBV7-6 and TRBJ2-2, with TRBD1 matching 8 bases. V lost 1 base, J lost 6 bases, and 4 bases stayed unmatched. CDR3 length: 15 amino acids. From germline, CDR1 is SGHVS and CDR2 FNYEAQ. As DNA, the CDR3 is TGTGCCAGCAGCTTAGGGACAGGGTATGCCGGGGAGCTGTTTTTT. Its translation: CASSLGTGYAGELFF.

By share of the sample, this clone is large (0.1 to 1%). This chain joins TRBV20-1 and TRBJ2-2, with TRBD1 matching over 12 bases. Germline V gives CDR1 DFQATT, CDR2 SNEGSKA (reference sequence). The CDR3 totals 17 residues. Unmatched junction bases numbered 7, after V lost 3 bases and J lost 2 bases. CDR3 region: CSASGQGQGANTGELFF. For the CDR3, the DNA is TGCAGTGCTAGTGGGCAGGGACAGGGGGCTAACACCGGGGAGCTGTTTTTT.

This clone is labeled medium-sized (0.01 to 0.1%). CDR3 amino acids: CASSRKPGQGINQPQHF. CDR3 nucleotide sequence: TGTGCCAGCAGCCGGAAACCGGGACAGGGAATTAATCAGCCCCAGCATTTT. This chain links TRBV5-6 with TRBJ1-5, with 9 bases that match TRBD1. The V and J ends lost 4 bases and 4 bases, in that order; junction bases with no gene match: 12. Germline loops: CDR1 SGHDT, CDR2 YYEEEE. CDR3 length equals 17 residues.

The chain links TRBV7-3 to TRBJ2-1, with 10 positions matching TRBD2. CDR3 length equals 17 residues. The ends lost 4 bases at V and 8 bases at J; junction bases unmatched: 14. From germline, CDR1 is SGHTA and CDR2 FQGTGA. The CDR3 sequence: CASSSHTSGILTDEQFF. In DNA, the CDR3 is TGTGCCAGCAGCTCTCATACTAGCGGGATTCTTACGGATGAGCAGTTCTTC.

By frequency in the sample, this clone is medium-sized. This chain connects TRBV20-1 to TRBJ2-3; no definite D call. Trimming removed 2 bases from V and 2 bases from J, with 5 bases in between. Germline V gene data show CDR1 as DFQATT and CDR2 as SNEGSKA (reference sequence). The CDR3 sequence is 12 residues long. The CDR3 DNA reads TGCAGTGCTAGATCTAACACAGATACGCAGTATTTT. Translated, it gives CSARSNTDTQYF.

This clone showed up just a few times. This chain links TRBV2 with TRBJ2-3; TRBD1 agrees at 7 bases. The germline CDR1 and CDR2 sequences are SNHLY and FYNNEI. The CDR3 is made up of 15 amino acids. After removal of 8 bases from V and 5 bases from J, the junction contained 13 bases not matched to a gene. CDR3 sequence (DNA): TGTGCCAGCGCAGACAAGAGGGGGCCTAGAGATACGCAGTATTTT. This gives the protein CASADKRGPRDTQYF.

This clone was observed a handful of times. CDR3 sequence reads: CASIPYGGYLGGYTF. Here the CDR3 DNA reads TGTGCCAGTATCCCCTACGGAGGGTACCTAGGGGGCTACACCTTC. This chain links TRBV19 with TRBJ1-2; D not resolved. Germline V CDR1 and CDR2: LNHDA, SQIVND (reference sequence). The ends were cut back, 7 bases at V and 8 bases at J, with 23 bases in the middle. The CDR3 totals 15 residues.

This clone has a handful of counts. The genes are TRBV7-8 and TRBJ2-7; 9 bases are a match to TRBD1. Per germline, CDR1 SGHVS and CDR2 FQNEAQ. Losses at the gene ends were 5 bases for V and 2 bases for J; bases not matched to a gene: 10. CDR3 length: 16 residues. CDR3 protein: CASSENRGRLTYEQYF. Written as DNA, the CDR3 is TGTGCCAGCAGCGAAAACAGGGGGCGGTTAACCTACGAGCAGTACTTC.

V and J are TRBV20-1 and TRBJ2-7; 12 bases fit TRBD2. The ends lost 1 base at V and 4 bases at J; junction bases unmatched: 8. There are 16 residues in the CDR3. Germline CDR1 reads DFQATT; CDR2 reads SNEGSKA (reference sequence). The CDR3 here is CSARAPRLAGDYEQYF. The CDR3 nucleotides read TGCAGTGCTAGAGCCCCGCGACTAGCGGGAGATTACGAGCAGTACTTC.

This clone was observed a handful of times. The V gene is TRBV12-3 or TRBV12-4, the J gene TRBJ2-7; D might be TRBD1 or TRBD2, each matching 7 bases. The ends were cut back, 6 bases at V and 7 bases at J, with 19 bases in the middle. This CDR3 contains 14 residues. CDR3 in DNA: TGTGCCAGCAGCACCCAGGGGGAGGGCCAAGAGCAGTACTTC. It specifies CASSTQGEGQEQYF.

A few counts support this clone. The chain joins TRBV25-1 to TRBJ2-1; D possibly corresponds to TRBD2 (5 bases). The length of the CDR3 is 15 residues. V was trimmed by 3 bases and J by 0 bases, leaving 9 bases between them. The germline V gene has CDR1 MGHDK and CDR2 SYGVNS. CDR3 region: CASSELTSSYNEQFF. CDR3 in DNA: TGTGCCAGCAGTGAGCTAACTAGCTCCTACAATGAGCAGTTCTTC.

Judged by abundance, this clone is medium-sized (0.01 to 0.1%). This CDR3 is CASSDPLLYNEQFF. The CDR3 bases are TGTGCCAGCAGCGACCCTCTGCTCTACAATGAGCAGTTCTTC. The chain couples TRBV11-3 to TRBJ2-1; D uncertain. The CDR3 spans 14 residues. V was shortened by 5 bases and J by 3 bases, with 11 bases between the two germline ends. Germline CDR1 SGHNT, CDR2 YENEEA.

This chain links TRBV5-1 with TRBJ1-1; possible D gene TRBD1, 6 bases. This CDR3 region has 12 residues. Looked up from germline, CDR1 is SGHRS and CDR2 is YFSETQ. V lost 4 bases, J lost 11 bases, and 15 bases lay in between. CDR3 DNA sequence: TGCGCCAGCAGCGACCCGGGACACGGGGCTTTCTTT. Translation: CASSDPGHGAFF.

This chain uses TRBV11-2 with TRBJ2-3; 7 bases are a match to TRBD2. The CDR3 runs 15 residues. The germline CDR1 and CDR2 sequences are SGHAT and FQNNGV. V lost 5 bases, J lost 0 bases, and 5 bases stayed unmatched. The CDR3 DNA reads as TGTGCCAGCAGCCCCGCAGCGGGGAGCACAGATACGCAGTATTTT. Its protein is CASSPAAGSTDTQYF.

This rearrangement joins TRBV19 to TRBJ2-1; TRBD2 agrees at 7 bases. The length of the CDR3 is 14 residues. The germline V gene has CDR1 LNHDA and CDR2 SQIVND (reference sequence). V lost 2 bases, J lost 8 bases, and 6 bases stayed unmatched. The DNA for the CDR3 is TGTGCCAGTAGTATACAAGCGGGAATTCATGAGCAGTTCTTC. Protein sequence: CASSIQAGIHEQFF. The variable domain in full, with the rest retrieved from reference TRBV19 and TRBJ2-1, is DGGITQSPKYLFRKEGQNVTLSCEQNLNHDAMYWYRQDPGQGLRLIYYSQIVNDFQKGDIAEGYSVSREKKESFPLTVTSAQKNPTAFYLCASSIQAGIHEQFFGPGTRLTVL.

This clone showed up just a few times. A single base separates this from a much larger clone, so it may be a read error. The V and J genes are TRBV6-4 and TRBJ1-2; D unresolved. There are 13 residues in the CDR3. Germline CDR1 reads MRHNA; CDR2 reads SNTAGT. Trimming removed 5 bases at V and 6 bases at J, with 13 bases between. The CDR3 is CASSRDGLDGYTF. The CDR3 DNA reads TGTGCCAGCAGTCGAGATGGCTTAGATGGCTACACCTTC.

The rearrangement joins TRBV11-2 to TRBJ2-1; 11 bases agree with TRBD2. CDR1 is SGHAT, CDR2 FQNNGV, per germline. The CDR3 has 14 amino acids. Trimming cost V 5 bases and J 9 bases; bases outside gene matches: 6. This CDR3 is CASSQTSGNIEQFF. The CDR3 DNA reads TGTGCCAGCAGCCAGACTAGCGGGAATATTGAGCAGTTCTTC.

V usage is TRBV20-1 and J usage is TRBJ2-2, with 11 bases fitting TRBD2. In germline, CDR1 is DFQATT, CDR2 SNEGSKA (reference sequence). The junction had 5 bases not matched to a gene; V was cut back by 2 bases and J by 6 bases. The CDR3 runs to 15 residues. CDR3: CSARNTSGRAGELFF. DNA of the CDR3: TGCAGTGCTAGAAACACTAGCGGGAGAGCCGGGGAGCTGTTTTTT.

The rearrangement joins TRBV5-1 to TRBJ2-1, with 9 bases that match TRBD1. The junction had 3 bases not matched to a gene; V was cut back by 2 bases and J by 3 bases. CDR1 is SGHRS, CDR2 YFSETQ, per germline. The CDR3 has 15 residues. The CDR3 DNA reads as TGCGCCAGCAGCTTACGGGACAGGGTCTACAATGAGCAGTTCTTC. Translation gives CASSLRDRVYNEQFF. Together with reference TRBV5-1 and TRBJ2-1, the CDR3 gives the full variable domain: KAGVTQTPRYLIKTRGQQVTLSCSPISGHRSVSWYQQTPGQGLQFLFEYFSETQRNKGNFPGRFSGRQFSNSRSEMNVSTLELGDSALYLCASSLRDRVYNEQFFGPGTRLTVL.

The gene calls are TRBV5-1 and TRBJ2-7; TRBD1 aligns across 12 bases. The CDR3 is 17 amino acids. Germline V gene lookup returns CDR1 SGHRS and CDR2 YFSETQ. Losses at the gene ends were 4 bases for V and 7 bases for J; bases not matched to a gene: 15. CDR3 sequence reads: CASSQQSPGQGAGEQYF. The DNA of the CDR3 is TGCGCCAGCAGCCAGCAATCACCGGGACAGGGGGCTGGTGAGCAGTACTTC.

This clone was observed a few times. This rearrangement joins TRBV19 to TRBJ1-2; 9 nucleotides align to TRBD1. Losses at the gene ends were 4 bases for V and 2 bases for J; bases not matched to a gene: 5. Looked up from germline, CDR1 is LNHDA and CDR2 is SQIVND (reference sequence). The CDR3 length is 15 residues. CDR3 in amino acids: CASSTGQGNNYGYTF. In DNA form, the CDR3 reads TGTGCCAGTAGTACGGGACAGGGAAACAACTATGGCTACACCTTC. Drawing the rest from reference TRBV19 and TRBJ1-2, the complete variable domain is DGGITQSPKYLFRKEGQNVTLSCEQNLNHDAMYWYRQDPGQGLRLIYYSQIVNDFQKGDIAEGYSVSREKKESFPLTVTSAQKNPTAFYLCASSTGQGNNYGYTFGSGTRLTVV.

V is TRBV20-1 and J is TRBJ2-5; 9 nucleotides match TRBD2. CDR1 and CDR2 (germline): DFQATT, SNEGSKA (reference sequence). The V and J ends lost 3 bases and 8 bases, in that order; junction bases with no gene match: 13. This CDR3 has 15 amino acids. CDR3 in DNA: TGCAGTGCTAGCCCTAGCGGGACGGTTAGTGATACCCAGTACTTC. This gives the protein CSASPSGTVSDTQYF.